Listed below are T cell receptor beta chains from one sample, sequenced in a study of blood T cell repertoires in COVID-19. This table comes from immunoSEQ multiplex PCR, and its TCRdb copy is limited to in-frame clones, with some not included. The sample comprises around 94,000 clones, approximately 86% of which are singletons, and 1.7% rests with the top ten. Sequenced: peripheral blood. Receptors originate from a man at least 80 years old with acute or convalescent COVID-19. CDR3s include the opening cysteine and the closing phenylalanine or tryptophan. D genes are given only for firm matches. For some rows the clone size is stated as once, few or many, or as a class when expanded; others skip it.

j_call v_call d_call clone_size cdr3_nt cdr3_aa
TRBJ2-1 TRBV11-2 NA NA TGTGCCAGCAGCGCCCAGGGGCCAACGTACAATGAGCAGTTCTTC CASSAQGPTYNEQFF
TRBJ2-7 TRBV14 TRBD2 NA TGTGCCAGCAGCCAAGTGGGGGGGACGGCTACCTACGAGCAGTACTTC CASSQVGGTATYEQYF
TRBJ2-7 TRBV28 TRBD1 NA TGTGCCAGCAGTTCGCCCGGGACAGCATCCTACGAGCAGTACTTC CASSSPGTASYEQYF
TRBJ2-2 TRBV7-2 NA NA TGTGCCAGCAGCTTCGGCGGTCCAAACACCGGGGAGCTGTTTTTT CASSFGGPNTGELFF
TRBJ2-3 TRBV28 NA NA TGTGCCAGCAGTTCCCCTCAAGGGACTGGCACAGATACGCAGTATTTT CASSSPQGTGTDTQYF
TRBJ2-5 TRBV10-1 NA NA TGCGCCAGCCGGGACACAGAGACCCAGTACTTC CASRDTETQYF
TRBJ1-2 TRBV5-4 TRBD1 NA TGTGCCAGCAGCCTACAACAGGGGTCTAACTATGGCTACACCTTC CASSLQQGSNYGYTF
TRBJ2-7 TRBV7-2 NA once TGTGCCAGCAGCGACAAGGGGGGGGCTTACGAGCAGTACTTC CASSDKGGAYEQYF
TRBJ2-7 TRBV29-1 TRBD1 NA TGCAGCGCCCGGGACAGTGATTACGAGCAGTACTTC CSARDSDYEQYF
TRBJ1-2 TRBV3-1/TRBV3-2 NA NA TGTGCCAGCAGCCAAGGTAATAGGGGGAACTATGGCTACACCTTC CASSQGNRGNYGYTF
TRBJ1-3 TRBV9 NA NA TGTGCCAGCAGCGTAGCTACAGGGACCCGTGGAAACACCATATATTTT CASSVATGTRGNTIYF
TRBJ2-7 TRBV28 TRBD1 few TGTGCCAGCAGTTTCCCAGGGGGAACGGGGGAGCAGTACTTC CASSFPGGTGEQYF
TRBJ1-5 TRBV28 NA NA TGTGCCAGCAGTTTGAAGGGGAATAGCAATCAGCCCCAGCATTTT CASSLKGNSNQPQHF
TRBJ2-5 TRBV2 NA NA TGTGCCAGCAGTGTTCCCTTTCAGACCCAGTACTTC CASSVPFQTQYF
TRBJ1-2 TRBV18 TRBD1 NA TGTGCCAGCTCACAGTACTCCACAGGGGGCGATGGCTACACCTTC CASSQYSTGGDGYTF
TRBJ2-1 TRBV9 NA NA TGTGCCAGCAGCCCTCGAACAGGGGGGGGGATTACCGATGAGCAGTTCTTC CASSPRTGGGITDEQFF
TRBJ2-7 TRBV5-1 NA few TGCGCCAGCGGTTACGGGACTCCTTCGTACGAGCAGTACTTC CASGYGTPSYEQYF
TRBJ2-7 TRBV5-6 NA NA TGTGCCAGCAGCATGCGGACAGCGCAACTCTCCTACGAGCAGTACTTC CASSMRTAQLSYEQYF
TRBJ2-7 TRBV19 TRBD1 NA TGTGCCAGTAGTGAACAGGGGGCGGCCTACGAGCAGTACTTC CASSEQGAAYEQYF
TRBJ1-5 TRBV27 TRBD1 few TGTGCCAGCAGTCCGCGACAGGGAGTGGGAAACGGCAATCAGCCCCAGCATTTT CASSPRQGVGNGNQPQHF
TRBJ1-5 TRBV5-5 NA NA TGTGCCAGCAGCCCGGGACTGAGCAATCAGCCCCAGCATTTT CASSPGLSNQPQHF
TRBJ1-5 TRBV7-2 NA NA TGTGCCAGCAGCTTCCTGGGGACACCAGGGGCCCAGCATTTT CASSFLGTPGAQHF
TRBJ2-7 TRBV5-4 TRBD1 NA TGTGCCAGCGGGACAGGGATCGAGCAGTACTTC CASGTGIEQYF
TRBJ1-5 TRBV7-5 NA NA TGTGCCAGAAGCTACGAGACAGCGGGGACGAATGGCAATCAGCCCCAGCATTTT CARSYETAGTNGNQPQHF
TRBJ2-3 TRBV2 TRBD2 few TGTGCCAGCTCTTGGACTAGCGGGACGACAGATACGCAGTATTTT CASSWTSGTTDTQYF
TRBJ2-7 TRBV4-3 TRBD1 NA TGCGCCAGCAGCCAAGCGACAGGGGGCACGGTGGGCGAGCAGTACTTC CASSQATGGTVGEQYF
TRBJ1-5 TRBV19 TRBD1 NA TGTGCCAGTAGGGGGACAGGGGCTCCTAGCAATCAGCCCCAGCATTTT CASRGTGAPSNQPQHF
TRBJ1-5 TRBV5-1 TRBD1 NA TGCGCCAGCAGCTTACAGGGGGACCAGCCCCAGCATTTT CASSLQGDQPQHF
TRBJ1-2 TRBV5-6 TRBD1 NA TGTGCCAGCAGCCCGGGGACAGGGAAACTCTATGGCTACACCTTC CASSPGTGKLYGYTF
TRBJ2-5 TRBV6-5 TRBD2 NA TGTGCCAGCAGGGCTAGCGGGAGTGAGACCCAGTACTTC CASRASGSETQYF
TRBJ2-7 TRBV28 TRBD2 NA TGTGCCAGCAGCTACCAGGGACTAGCGGAATCCTACGAGCAGTACTTC CASSYQGLAESYEQYF
TRBJ1-5 TRBV19 NA few TGTGCCAGTAGTATAAAGGGGACAAGAAACAATCAGCCCCAGCATTTT CASSIKGTRNNQPQHF
TRBJ1-2 TRBV19 TRBD1 NA TGTGCCAGTAGTAGAGGACAGGCGTCGACAGGCGGCTACACCTTC CASSRGQASTGGYTF
TRBJ1-3 TRBV6-1 NA NA TGTGCCAGCAGTGATCTGTTCGACAGCTCTGGAAACACCATATATTTT CASSDLFDSSGNTIYF
TRBJ2-7 TRBV7-8 TRBD1 few TGTGCCAGCAACTCCAGGGGGCCCTTATCCTACGAGCAGTACTTC CASNSRGPLSYEQYF